Detailed here is one T cell receptor beta chain. Its antigen remains unknown. This specimen belongs to a study of cytomegalovirus exposure and HLA in healthy donors. Study-wide context: Early release data held some 80 million unique TCRs from HLA-typed donors.

The study ran its PCR with 60 Vbeta and 13 Jbeta primers. The protocol was immunoSEQ multiplex PCR, while the TCRdb copy is restricted to in-frame clones and leaves out a portion. This table has approximately 90,000 clones, around 77% appearing once. Study-level points and caveats: A classifier reportedly called cytomegalovirus status with high sensitivity and specificity. Three CMV-associated chains proved CMV antigen-specific in vitro. The study found most TCR sequences rare, yet found some public TCRs in many donors.

In germline, CDR1 is SGHNT, CDR2 YYREEE (reference sequence). The germline V and J ends were trimmed by 2 bases and 5 bases, with 14 bases remaining between them. This CDR3 comprises 15 residues. V usage is TRBV5-4 and J usage is TRBJ1-5, with D tentatively TRBD1 (5 bases). This TCR came from a man aged 35 to 55 in good health and CMV-seronegative. The sample comprised PBMCs. The CDR3 sequence is CASSFPDSFYQPQHF. CDR3 in DNA: TGTGCCAGCAGCTTCCCAGACAGCTTCTATCAGCCCCAGCATTTT. The whole variable domain, filled in from reference TRBV5-4 and TRBJ1-5, reads ETGVTQSPTHLIKTRGQQVTLRCSSQSGHNTVSWYQQALGQGPQFIFQYYREEENGRGNFPPRFSGLQFPNYSSELNVNALELDDSALYLCASSFPDSFYQPQHFGDGTRLSIL.